The table lists the clone carrying this TCR beta chain with a few counts. The entry originates in a study of blood T cell repertoires in COVID-19. The overall study: Spain, Italy and the United States supplied samples that represented acute and convalescent COVID-19.

J lost 6 bases, V lost 7 bases, and 11 bases had no gene match. The CDR3 runs 14 residues. The V gene's germline CDR1 is MNHNY and CDR2 SVGAGI (reference sequence). Original analysis: How many nucleated cells were present was estimated from reference gene primer amplification. The assay was immunoSEQ multiplex PCR, and TCRdb's table has in-frame clones only and misses some. For V, J and clone size, that table is used; D and trimming come from the DNA. The profile shows approximately 170,000 clones, around four fifths of them singletons. The sequence was obtained from an older woman with COVID-19, enrolled during active disease. Sequencing was done on a sample of peripheral blood. This sequence joins TRBV6-6 and TRBJ1-2; 7 bases are a match to TRBD1. The CDR3 DNA sequence: TGTGCCAGCATTAACATAGGGGGCTCCGATGGCTACACCTTC. It is translated as CASINIGGSDGYTF.